These 8 T cell receptor beta chains were all obtained from the same sample, sequenced in a study of regulatory T cells in long-lasting Graves disease (dated by TCRdb to the early 2020s). The method behind the library was multiplex PCR. This sample was sequenced with an Illumina HiSeq 4000. TCR beta libraries were built with iRepertoire HTBI primers and Arm-PCR amplification of CDR3 regions. The public reads were reanalyzed by TCRdb: fastp trimming at Q25, MiXCR alignment, in-frame beta chains only. When rows share a CDR3 protein, they turn into one entry using the most common DNA and genes. This sample lists under 250,000 distinct CDR3 sequences; 20% to 25% were detected once. The ten biggest clones cover 11% to 15% of the sample. Reading the label with the study, this specimen's time point is: newly diagnosed GD, antithyroid drugs for less than 3 months. For both TCR sequencing and RNA sequencing, RNA was extracted from PBMCs in TRIzol.

Here the sequenced sample was peripheral blood mononuclear cells (PBMCs), taken at new diagnosis, from a patient treated with antithyroid drugs. Receptor source: a female donor with Graves disease.

This clonotype was observed a handful of times. This rearrangement joins TRBV6-5 to TRBJ2-1; 7 positions match TRBD2. There are 15 residues in the CDR3. Germline trimming cut 0 bases from V and 4 bases from J; bases unmatched to any gene: 3. Germline V lookup: CDR1 MNHEY, CDR2 SVGAGI. DNA of the CDR3: TGTGCCAGCAGTTACTCGAGTAGCGGGTACAATGAGCAGTTCTTC. Protein sequence: CASSYSSSGYNEQFF.

This clonotype was detected a few times. The chain recombines TRBV4-2 with TRBJ2-2, with D perhaps matching TRBD1 (6 bases). CDR3 size: 17 residues. CDR1 and CDR2 from the germline V gene are LGHNA and YNFKEQ. Trimming shortened V by 2 bases and J by 0 bases, and 13 bases separated the two germline ends. Here the CDR3 DNA reads TGTGCCAGCAGCCAAAAATTGGGGACATCGAACACCGGGGAGCTGTTTTTT. Amino acids: CASSQKLGTSNTGELFF.

The chain links TRBV6-4 to TRBJ1-6; 8 bases agree with TRBD1. The germline gives CDR1 MRHNA, CDR2 SNTAGT. The ends lost 10 bases at V and 10 bases at J; junction bases unmatched: 9. The CDR3 spans 13 residues. DNA for the CDR3: TGTGCCATCAACCAGGGGGCTAGCTCACCCCTCCACTTT. Translated: CAINQGASSPLHF.

The rearrangement joins TRBV3-1 to TRBJ2-7; 9 nucleotides match TRBD1. Germline V lookup: CDR1 LGHDT, CDR2 YNNKEL (reference sequence). The CDR3 spans 15 residues. The V and J ends lost 1 base and 4 bases, in that order; junction bases with no gene match: 5. In DNA, the CDR3 is TGTGCCAGCAGCCAAGGGGGGACAGGGAAGTACGAGCAGTACTTC. It specifies CASSQGGTGKYEQYF.

This clonotype was recorded many times. The V and J genes are TRBV30 and TRBJ2-3, with 10 bases lining up with TRBD1. This CDR3 spans 14 amino acids. Unmatched junction bases numbered 1, after V lost 3 bases and J lost 1 base. CDR1 is GTSNPN and CDR2 is SVGIG in the germline V gene (reference sequence). The CDR3 spells CAWRGTGGTDTQYF. The CDR3 region has the DNA TGTGCCTGGAGGGGGACAGGGGGCACAGATACGCAGTATTTT.

This clonotype was seen ten or more times. The gene calls are TRBV6-2 or TRBV6-3 and TRBJ1-1; D uncertain. Germline CDR1 reads MNHEY; CDR2 reads SVGEGT. CDR3 length: 17 residues. The V and J ends lost 0 bases and 1 base respectively, with 15 bases between them. CDR3 region: CASSYSTLQTWNTEAFF. The CDR3, as DNA: TGTGCCAGCAGTTACTCGACCCTGCAGACATGGAACACTGAAGCTTTCTTT.

Notes on this clonotype: A much larger clone lies a single base off, so this may be a read error. The V call is TRBV6-5, the J call TRBJ2-2; tentatively, D is TRBD2 (5 bases). Germline V lookup: CDR1 MNHEY, CDR2 SVGAGI. The CDR3 totals 15 residues. For the CDR3, the DNA is TGTGCCAGCAGTTACTCCTGGGGTCGATCCGGGGAGATGTTTTTT. This gives the protein CASSYSWGRSGEMFF.

This clonotype was counted once. The rearrangement links TRBV27 to TRBJ2-1; 7 nucleotides line up with TRBD2. The CDR3 consists of 14 residues. Per the germline V gene, CDR1 is MNHEY and CDR2 is SMNVEV (reference sequence). After removal of 6 bases from V and 8 bases from J, the junction contained 10 bases not matched to a gene. CDR3 sequence reads: CASSSVGGVDEQFF. CDR3 nucleotides: TGTGCCAGCAGCTCCGTGGGGGGGGTGGATGAGCAGTTCTTC.